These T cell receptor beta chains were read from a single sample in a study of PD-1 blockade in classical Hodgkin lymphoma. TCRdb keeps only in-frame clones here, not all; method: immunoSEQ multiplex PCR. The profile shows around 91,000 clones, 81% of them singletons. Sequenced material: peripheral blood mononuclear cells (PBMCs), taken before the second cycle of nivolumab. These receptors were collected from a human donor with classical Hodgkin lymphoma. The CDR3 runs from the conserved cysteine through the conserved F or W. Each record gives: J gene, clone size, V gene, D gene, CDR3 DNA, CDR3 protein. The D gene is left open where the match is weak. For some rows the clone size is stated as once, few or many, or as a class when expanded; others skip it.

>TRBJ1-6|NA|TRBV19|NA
TGTGCCAGTAGTCAGCGGGACCTTCAGTCCCTCCACTTT
CASSQRDLQSLHF
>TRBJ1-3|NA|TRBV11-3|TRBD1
TGTGCCAGCAGCGCCGGACAGGGGGCTTCTGGAAACACCATATATTTT
CASSAGQGASGNTIYF
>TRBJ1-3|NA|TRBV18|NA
TGTGCCAGCTCAACCGACAGCCGCTCTGGAAACACCATATATTTT
CASSTDSRSGNTIYF
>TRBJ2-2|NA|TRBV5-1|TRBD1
TGCGCCAGCAGCCTGACAGGGACGAACACCGGGGAGCTGTTTTTT
CASSLTGTNTGELFF
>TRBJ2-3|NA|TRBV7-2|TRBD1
TGTGCCAGCACCCTGGGGACAGGGTGGCCAGATACGCAGTATTTT
CASTLGTGWPDTQYF
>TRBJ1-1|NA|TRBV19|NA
TGTGCCAGTAGCCTAATAGGGGGGAAAGGATCTGAAGCTTTCTTT
CASSLIGGKGSEAFF
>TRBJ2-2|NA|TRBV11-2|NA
TGTGCCAGCAGCTTCCAACAGGGCACCGGGGAGCTGTTTTTT
CASSFQQGTGELFF
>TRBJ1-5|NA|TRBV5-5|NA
TGTGCCAGCAGCTTGGCTCGAGGTCCTTGGCCCCAGCATTTT
CASSLARGPWPQHF
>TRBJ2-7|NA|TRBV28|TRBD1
TGTGCCAGCAGCCGGGACAGTTTTACTACCTACGAGCAGTACTTC
CASSRDSFTTYEQYF
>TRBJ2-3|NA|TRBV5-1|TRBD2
TGCGCCAGCAGCGGAGAAGGTAGCGGGACCAGCACAGATACGCAGTATTTT
CASSGEGSGTSTDTQYF
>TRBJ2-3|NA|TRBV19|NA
TGTGCCAGTAGCTTCTCCTCGGGACATAGCACAGATACGCAGTATTTT
CASSFSSGHSTDTQYF
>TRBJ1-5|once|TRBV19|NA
TGTGCCAGTAGGTCGATAGGGAGAAATAGCAATCAGCCCCAGCATTTT
CASRSIGRNSNQPQHF
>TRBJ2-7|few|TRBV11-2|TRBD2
TGTGCCAGCAGCCACGGACTAGCGGGAGGCACCCACGAGCAGTACTTC
CASSHGLAGGTHEQYF
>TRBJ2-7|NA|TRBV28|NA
TGTGCCAGCGGATACCCGGCCGGCGGCTACGAGCAGTACTTC
CASGYPAGGYEQYF
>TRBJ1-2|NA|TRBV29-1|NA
TGCAGCGTTGTGACAGCAGATCTTAGCTATGGCTACACCTTC
CSVVTADLSYGYTF
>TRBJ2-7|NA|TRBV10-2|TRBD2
TGCGCCAGCAGTGTCCTAGCGGCCTCCTACGAGCAGTACTTC
CASSVLAASYEQYF
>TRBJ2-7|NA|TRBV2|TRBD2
TGTGCCAGCAGCTTTGGACTAGCGAGCTACGAGCAGTACTTC
CASSFGLASYEQYF
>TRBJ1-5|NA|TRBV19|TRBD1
TGTGCCAGTAGTTTCCGGGACAGGGTGAATAGCAATCAGCCCCAGCATTTT
CASSFRDRVNSNQPQHF
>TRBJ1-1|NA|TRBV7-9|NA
TGTGCCAGCAGCTTACAGGGAGGGACTGAAGCTTTCTTT
CASSLQGGTEAFF
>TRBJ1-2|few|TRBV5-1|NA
TGCGCCAGCACCCATCCCGAAGGCGGCGACTATGGCTACACCTTC
CASTHPEGGDYGYTF
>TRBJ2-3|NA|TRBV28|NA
TGTGCCAGCATTGGGGTAGTTCCCAGGCGCACAGATACGCAGTATTTT
CASIGVVPRRTDTQYF
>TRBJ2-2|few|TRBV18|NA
TGTGCCAGCTCCGACACCGGGGAGCTGTTTTTT
CASSDTGELFF
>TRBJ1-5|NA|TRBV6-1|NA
TGTGCCAGCAGTGAAGGGGGAAATCAGCCCCAGCATTTT
CASSEGGNQPQHF
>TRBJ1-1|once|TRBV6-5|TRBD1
TGTGCCAGCAGTTGGGACAGGCCGGCAAACACTGAAGCTTTCTTT
CASSWDRPANTEAFF
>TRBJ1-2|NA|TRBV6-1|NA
TGTGCCAGCAGTGAATCCATTAGCTATGGCTACACCTTC
CASSESISYGYTF
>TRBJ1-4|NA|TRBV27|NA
TGTGCCAGCAGTTTGAACAGGGCCTGGGAGGAAAAACTGTTTTTT
CASSLNRAWEEKLFF
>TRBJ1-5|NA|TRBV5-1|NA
TGCGCCAGCAGCCGCGACGGTAGCAATCAGCCCCAGCATTTT
CASSRDGSNQPQHF
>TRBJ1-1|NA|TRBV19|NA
TGTGCCAGTAGTTCCTCCGACACTGAAGCTTTCTTT
CASSSSDTEAFF
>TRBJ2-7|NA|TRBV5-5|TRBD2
TGTGCCAGCAGCTTAGGGACTAGCGCAACCTACGAGCAGTACTTC
CASSLGTSATYEQYF
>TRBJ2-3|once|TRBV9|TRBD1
TGTGCCAGCAGCGTTCAGACAGGGGATAGGACAGATACGCAGTATTTT
CASSVQTGDRTDTQYF
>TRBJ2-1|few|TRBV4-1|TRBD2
TGCGCCAGCAGCCATAGGACTAGCGGGCCAATGACCTACAATGAGCAGTTCTTC
CASSHRTSGPMTYNEQFF
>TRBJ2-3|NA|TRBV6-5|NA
TGTGCCAGCAGTTACAGACCGGGGGCGAGCACAGATACGCAGTATTTT
CASSYRPGASTDTQYF
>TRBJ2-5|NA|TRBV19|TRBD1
TGTGCCAGTAGCCGGGACAGGGTAAAAGAGACCCAGTACTTC
CASSRDRVKETQYF
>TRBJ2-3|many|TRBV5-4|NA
TGTGCCAGCAGCGGCCCGGGGGCTACGCAGTATTTT
CASSGPGATQYF
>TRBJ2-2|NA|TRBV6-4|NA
TGTGCCAGCAGTGTGGGGGGGACACACGGGGAGCTGTTTTTT
CASSVGGTHGELFF
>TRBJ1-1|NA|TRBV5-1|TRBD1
TGCGCCAGCAGCTTGGTCGGACAGGGGGGAGCTTTCTTT
CASSLVGQGGAFF
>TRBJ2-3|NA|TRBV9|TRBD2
TGTGCCAGCAGCCCCGGGCTAGCGGGAGTCGGAGGGTCAGATACGCAGTATTTT
CASSPGLAGVGGSDTQYF
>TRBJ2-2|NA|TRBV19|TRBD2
TGTGCCAGTAGTATCCTCGCGGGAGGGCCCACCGGGGAGCTGTTTTTT
CASSILAGGPTGELFF
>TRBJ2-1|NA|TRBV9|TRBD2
TGTGCCAGCAGCGTACCGGGACTAGTTACCAATGAGCAGTTCTTC
CASSVPGLVTNEQFF
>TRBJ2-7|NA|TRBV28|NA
TGTGCCACCCTTAGCATCGGTTCGCCCCCCTACGAGCAGTACTTC
CATLSIGSPPYEQYF
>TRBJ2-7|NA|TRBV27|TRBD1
TGTGCCAGCAGTTCGACAGGGTTCGAGCAGTACTTC
CASSSTGFEQYF
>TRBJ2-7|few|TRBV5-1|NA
TGCGCCAGCAGTTTTACCACAGGGATTCAAGACGAGCAGTACTTC
CASSFTTGIQDEQYF
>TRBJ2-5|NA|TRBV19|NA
TGTGCCAGTAGTATCGCAGGAGCCCAGGAGACCCAGTACTTC
CASSIAGAQETQYF
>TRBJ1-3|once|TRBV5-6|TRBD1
TGTGCCAGCAGCTTGGATGGGACAGTCCCTGGAAACACCATATATTTT
CASSLDGTVPGNTIYF
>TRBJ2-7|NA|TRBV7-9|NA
TGTGCCAGCAGCTTAGCAGCCGGGACCGAGTTGGGCGAGCAGTACTTC
CASSLAAGTELGEQYF
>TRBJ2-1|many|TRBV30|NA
TGTGCCTGGAGTTTCGACGGGAACATCTACAATGAGCAGTTCTTC
CAWSFDGNIYNEQFF
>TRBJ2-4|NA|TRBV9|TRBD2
TGTGCCAGCAGCGTTGGGCTAGCGGGAGTGGAAAACATTCAGTACTTC
CASSVGLAGVENIQYF
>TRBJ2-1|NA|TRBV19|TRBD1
TGTGCCAGTAGTAGAATGGGACAGGGGTACAATGAGCAGTTCTTC
CASSRMGQGYNEQFF
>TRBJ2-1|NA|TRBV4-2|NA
TGTGCCAGCAGCCAAGATTGGGACGGGTCCAATGAGCAGTTCTTC
CASSQDWDGSNEQFF
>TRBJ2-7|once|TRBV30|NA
TGTGCCTGGAGTGTGCAAGGGTTTGGGAGCTCCTACGAGCAGTACTTC
CAWSVQGFGSSYEQYF
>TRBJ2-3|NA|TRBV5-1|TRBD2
TGCGCCAGCAGTTTCCCGACTAGCCAAGATACGCAGTATTTT
CASSFPTSQDTQYF
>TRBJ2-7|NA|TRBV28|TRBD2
TGTGCCAGCAGAGAAGGCGGGAGGTCGTTGCGGGACGAGCAGTACTTC
CASREGGRSLRDEQYF
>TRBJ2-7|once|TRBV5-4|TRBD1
TGTGCCAGCAGCTTGGGGCTTGGACAGGAATACGAGCAGTACTTC
CASSLGLGQEYEQYF
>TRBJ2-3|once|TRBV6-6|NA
TGTGCCATCTCAGAATTGGAATTGCCCACAGATACGCAGTATTTT
CAISELELPTDTQYF
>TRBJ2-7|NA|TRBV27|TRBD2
TGTGCCAGCAGTCTCCTAGCGGGAAATGGCGAGCAGTACTTC
CASSLLAGNGEQYF
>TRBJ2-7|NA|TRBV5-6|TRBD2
TGTGCCAGCAGCTCAAAAATACTAGCGGGGGGGTCCTACGAGCAGTACTTC
CASSSKILAGGSYEQYF
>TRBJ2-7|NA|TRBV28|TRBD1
TGTGCCAGCAGTTTACCCGGGGACAGCTCCTACGAGCAGTACTTC
CASSLPGDSSYEQYF
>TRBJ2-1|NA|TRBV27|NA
TGTGCCAGCAGTTGGGAAGCTTACAATGAGCAGTTCTTC
CASSWEAYNEQFF
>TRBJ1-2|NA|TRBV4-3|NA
TGCGCCAGCAGCCAAATAGGTTCCAGTAACTATGGCTACACCTTC
CASSQIGSSNYGYTF